This paragraph reports one T cell receptor beta chain. Its antigen remains unidentified. This entry comes from a study of Ad26.COV2.S vaccination and SARS-CoV-2 variants. Whole-study results and caveats: Vaccine and placebo recipients had comparable breadth of non-spike TCRs.

The table came from immunoSEQ multiplex PCR; TCRdb's copy has only in-frame clones and leaves some out. The table includes just over 350,000 clones, approximately 84% detected once. The germline V and J ends were trimmed by 2 bases and 5 bases, with 17 bases remaining between them. CDR1 and CDR2 from the germline V gene are KGHDR and SFDVKD. The CDR3 consists of 16 residues. Treatment here: around 19 received Ad26.COV2.S at low or high dose, single or two shots; roughly five received placebo; per-sample allocation not given. After the first vaccine or placebo injection, samples were drawn on day 63. At a Boston site, the person donating was an adult of 18-55 years.

The source of this sequence is a person aged 18-65 years who received the Ad26.COV2.S COVID-19 vaccine or a placebo. The sample in question was peripheral blood, obtained in a trial of Ad26.COV2.S vaccine versus placebo. J is TRBJ1-2 and V is TRBV24-1; D ambiguous. CDR3 region: CATSDSRASSAYGYTF. The CDR3 region has the DNA TGTGCCACCAGTGATTCCCGGGCCAGTTCCGCTTATGGCTACACCTTC.